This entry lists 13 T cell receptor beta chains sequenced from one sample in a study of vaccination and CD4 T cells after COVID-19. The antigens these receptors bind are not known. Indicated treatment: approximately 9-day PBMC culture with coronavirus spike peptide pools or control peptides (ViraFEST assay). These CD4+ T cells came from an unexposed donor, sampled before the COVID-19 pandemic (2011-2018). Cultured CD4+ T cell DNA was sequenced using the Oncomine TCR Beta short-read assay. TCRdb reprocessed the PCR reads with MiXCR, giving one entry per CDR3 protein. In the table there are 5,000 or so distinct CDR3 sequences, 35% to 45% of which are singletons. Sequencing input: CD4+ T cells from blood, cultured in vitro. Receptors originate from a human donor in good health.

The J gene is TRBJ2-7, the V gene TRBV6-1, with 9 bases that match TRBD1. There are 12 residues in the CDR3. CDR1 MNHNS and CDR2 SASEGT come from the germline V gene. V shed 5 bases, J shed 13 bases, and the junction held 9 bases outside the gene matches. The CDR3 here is CASSRFRDRVYF. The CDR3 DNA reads TGTGCCAGCAGTAGGTTTCGGGACAGGGTTTACTTC.

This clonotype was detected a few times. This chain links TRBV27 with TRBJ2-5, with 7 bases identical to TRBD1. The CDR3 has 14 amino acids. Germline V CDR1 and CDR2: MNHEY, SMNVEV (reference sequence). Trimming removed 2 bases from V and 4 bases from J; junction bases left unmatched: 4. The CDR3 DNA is TGTGCCAGCAGTTTAAAGGGGGCGAGAGAGACCCAGTACTTC. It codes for CASSLKGARETQYF.

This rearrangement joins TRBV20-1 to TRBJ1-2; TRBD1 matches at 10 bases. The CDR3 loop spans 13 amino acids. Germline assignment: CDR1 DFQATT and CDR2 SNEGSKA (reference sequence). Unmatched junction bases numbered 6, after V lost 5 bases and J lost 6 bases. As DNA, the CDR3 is TGCAGTGCTGCTGACAGGGGGCAGGATGGCTACACCTTC. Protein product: CSAADRGQDGYTF.

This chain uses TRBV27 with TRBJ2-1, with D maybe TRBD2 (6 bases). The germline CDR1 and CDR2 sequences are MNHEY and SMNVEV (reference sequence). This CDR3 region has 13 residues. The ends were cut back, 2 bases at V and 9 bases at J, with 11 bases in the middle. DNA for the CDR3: TGTGCCAGCAGTTTAATCCGGGAGAGTGAGCAGTTCTTC. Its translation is CASSLIRESEQFF.

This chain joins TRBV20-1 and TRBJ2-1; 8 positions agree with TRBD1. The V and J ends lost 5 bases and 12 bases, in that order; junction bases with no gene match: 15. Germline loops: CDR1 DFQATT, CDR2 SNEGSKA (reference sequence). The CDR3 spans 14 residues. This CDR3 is CSAEKDRVLEWQFF. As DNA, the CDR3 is TGCAGTGCTGAAAAGGACAGGGTCCTTGAGTGGCAGTTCTTC.

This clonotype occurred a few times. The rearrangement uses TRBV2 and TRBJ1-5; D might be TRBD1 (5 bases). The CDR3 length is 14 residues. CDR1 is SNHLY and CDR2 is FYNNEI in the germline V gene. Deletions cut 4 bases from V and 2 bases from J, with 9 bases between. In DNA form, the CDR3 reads TGTGCCAGCAGTGTCGGGACGGGCAATCAGCCCCAGCATTTT. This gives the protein CASSVGTGNQPQHF.

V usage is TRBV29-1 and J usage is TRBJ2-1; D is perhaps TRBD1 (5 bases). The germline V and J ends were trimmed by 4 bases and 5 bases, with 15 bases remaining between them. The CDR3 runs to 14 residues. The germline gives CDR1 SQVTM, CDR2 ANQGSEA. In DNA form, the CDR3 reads TGCAGCGTTGGAAAAGAGACAGTGGACAATGAGCAGTTCTTC. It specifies CSVGKETVDNEQFF.

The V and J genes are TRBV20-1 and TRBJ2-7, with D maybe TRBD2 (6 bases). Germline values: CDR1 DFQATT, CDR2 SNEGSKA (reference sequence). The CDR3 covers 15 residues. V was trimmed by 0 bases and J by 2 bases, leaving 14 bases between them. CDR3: CSARDSQRVPYEQYF. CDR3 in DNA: TGCAGTGCTAGAGATTCCCAGCGGGTACCCTACGAGCAGTACTTC.

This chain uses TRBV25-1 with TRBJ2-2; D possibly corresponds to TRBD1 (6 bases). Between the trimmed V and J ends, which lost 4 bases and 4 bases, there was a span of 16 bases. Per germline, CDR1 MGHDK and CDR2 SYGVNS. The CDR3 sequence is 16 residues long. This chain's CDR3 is CASSARGGLSTGELFF. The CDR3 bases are TGTGCCAGCAGTGCCCGTGGGGGCCTGAGCACCGGGGAGCTGTTTTTT.

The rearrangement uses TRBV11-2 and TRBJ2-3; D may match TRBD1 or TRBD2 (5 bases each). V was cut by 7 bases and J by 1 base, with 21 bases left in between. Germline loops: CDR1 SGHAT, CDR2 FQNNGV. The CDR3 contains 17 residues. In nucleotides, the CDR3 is TGTGCCAGCACCCCCCGACCTGGACGGGACCGCACAGATACGCAGTATTTT. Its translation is CASTPRPGRDRTDTQYF.

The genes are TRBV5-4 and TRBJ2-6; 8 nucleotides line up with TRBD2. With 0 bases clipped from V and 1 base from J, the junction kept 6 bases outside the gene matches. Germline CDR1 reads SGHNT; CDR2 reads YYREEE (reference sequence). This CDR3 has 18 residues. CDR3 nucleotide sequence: TGTGCCAGCAGCTTGGGCGGACTAGCAACTTCTGGGGCCAACGTCCTGACTTTC. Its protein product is CASSLGGLATSGANVLTF.

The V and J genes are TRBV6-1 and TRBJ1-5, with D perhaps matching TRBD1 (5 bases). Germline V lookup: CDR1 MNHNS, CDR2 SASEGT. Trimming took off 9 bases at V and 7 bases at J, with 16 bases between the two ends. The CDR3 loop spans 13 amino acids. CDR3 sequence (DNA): TGTGCCAGTCATGACCTAGGGGAGCAGCCCCAGCATTTT. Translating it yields CASHDLGEQPQHF.

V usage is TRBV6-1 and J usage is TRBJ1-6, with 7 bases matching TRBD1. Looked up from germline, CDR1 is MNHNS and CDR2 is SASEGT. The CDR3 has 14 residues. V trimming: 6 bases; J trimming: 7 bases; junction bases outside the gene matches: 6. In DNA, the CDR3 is TGTGCCAGCAGCCGACAGGGCCACAATTCACCCCTCCACTTT. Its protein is CASSRQGHNSPLHF.